This passage covers 21 T cell receptor beta chains from one sample sequenced in a study of tumour-infiltrating T cells in Burkitt lymphoma. The assay was immunoSEQ multiplex PCR, and TCRdb's table has in-frame clones only and misses some. Here the sample spans about 6,300 clones, around 10% being singletons. Source material: tumor tissue. The receptors here all came from a human donor with diffuse large B-cell lymphoma.

The V and J genes are TRBV29-1 and TRBJ1-2; D is ambiguous. The CDR3 loop spans 12 amino acids. The V end was cut by 5 bases, the J end by 4 bases, with 11 bases between. CDR1 and CDR2 from the germline V gene are SQVTM and ANQGSEA. The CDR3 region is CSVKDSAYGYTF. As DNA, the CDR3 is TGCAGCGTTAAGGACTCTGCCTATGGCTACACCTTC.

This clone occurred a few times. The rearrangement links TRBV18 to TRBJ2-5; D not resolved. The CDR3 is 13 residues long. Trimming stripped 0 bases from V and 4 bases from J, with 6 bases between. From germline, CDR1 is KGHSH and CDR2 LQKENI. The chain's CDR3 is CASSPPTVETQYF. The CDR3 region has the DNA TGTGCCAGCTCACCACCGACCGTAGAGACCCAGTACTTC.

This clone came up a few times. This chain connects TRBV7-2 to TRBJ1-1; 7 positions agree with TRBD1. CDR1 and CDR2 (germline): SGHTA, FQGNSA. The CDR3 totals 14 residues. J was trimmed by 7 bases and V by 1 base; bases with no gene match: 6. The CDR3: CASSLVTGQVEAFF. The CDR3 region has the DNA TGTGCCAGCAGCTTAGTGACCGGACAGGTTGAAGCTTTCTTT.

V usage is TRBV6-1 and J usage is TRBJ2-7, with 8 bases that match TRBD1. Germline trimming cut 9 bases from V and 2 bases from J; bases unmatched to any gene: 12. The CDR3 extends over 15 amino acids. CDR1 is MNHNS, CDR2 SASEGT, per germline. The CDR3 sequence is CASTSSGGLAYEQYF. DNA of the CDR3: TGTGCCAGTACATCTTCAGGGGGCCTGGCCTACGAGCAGTACTTC.

This clone was observed a handful of times. The rearrangement links TRBV7-2 to TRBJ2-7, with D uncertain. The CDR3 is 13 amino acids. In germline, CDR1 is SGHTA, CDR2 FQGNSA. V lost 5 bases and J lost 0, with 8 bases in between. As DNA, the CDR3 is TGTGCCAGCAGCCCCCACCCCTCCTACGAGCAGTACTTC. Amino acids: CASSPHPSYEQYF.

This clone was observed a handful of times. The genes are TRBV19 and TRBJ1-3; D is unresolved. V was trimmed by 10 bases and J by 4 bases, leaving 17 bases between them. The CDR3 sequence is 14 residues long. CDR1 is LNHDA and CDR2 is SQIVND in the germline V gene (reference sequence). CDR3 bases: TGTGCCACCAGAACTCCCGAGGCCGGAAACACCATATATTTT. Encoded protein: CATRTPEAGNTIYF.

This clone was recorded a few times. This chain connects TRBV10-3 to TRBJ1-4; 10 bases match TRBD1. The germline CDR1 and CDR2 sequences are ENHRY and SYGVKD. The CDR3 has 16 amino acids. After removal of 3 bases from V and 4 bases from J, the junction contained 5 bases not matched to a gene. For the CDR3, the DNA is TGTGCCATCAGTGACGGGACAGGGGCCTATAATGAAAAACTGTTTTTT. It codes for CAISDGTGAYNEKLFF.

The V gene is TRBV5-1, the J gene TRBJ2-3; tentative D call: TRBD1 (5 bases). Trimming removed 3 bases at V and 2 bases at J, with 10 bases between. The CDR3 has 14 amino acids. Germline V lookup: CDR1 SGHRS, CDR2 YFSETQ. Here the CDR3 reads CASSSGFPTDTQYF. CDR3 bases: TGCGCCAGCAGCTCAGGGTTCCCCACAGATACGCAGTATTTT.

This chain uses TRBV7-9 with TRBJ1-3; D is undetermined. This CDR3 spans 14 amino acids. Between the trimmed V and J ends, which lost 5 bases and 4 bases, there was a span of 12 bases. The germline V gene has CDR1 SEHNR and CDR2 FQNEAQ (reference sequence). This chain's CDR3 is CASSGRGSGNTIYF. The CDR3 DNA is TGTGCCAGCAGCGGCCGCGGGTCCGGAAACACCATATATTTT.

This chain uses TRBV13 with TRBJ2-1, with no clear D. This CDR3 comprises 12 residues. V shed 2 bases and J shed 4 bases, with 3 bases lying between them. CDR1 is PRHDT, CDR2 FYEKMQ, per germline (reference sequence). In DNA form, the CDR3 reads TGTGCCAGCAGCTTATTATACAATGAGCAGTTCTTC. Translating it yields CASSLLYNEQFF.

The chain couples TRBV10-3 to TRBJ1-5; D unclear. CDR1 is ENHRY and CDR2 is SYGVKD in the germline V gene. The CDR3 is 12 amino acids. V was pared by 2 bases and J by 9 bases, with 8 bases between. The CDR3 reads CAISEGTRPQHF. CDR3 sequence (DNA): TGTGCCATCAGTGAGGGAACCCGGCCCCAGCATTTT.

The chain is built from TRBV5-1 and TRBJ1-4; 8 bases match TRBD1. CDR3 length: 13 amino acids. V lost 3 bases, J lost 8 bases, and 3 bases stayed unmatched. Germline assignment: CDR1 SGHRS and CDR2 YFSETQ. CDR3 DNA sequence: TGCGCCAGCAGCTGGACAGGGCAGGAAAAACTGTTTTTT. This codes for CASSWTGQEKLFF.

CDR3 coding DNA: TGTGCCAGCACCCCGGCGGGGGAGCAGTACTTC. Encoded protein: CASTPAGEQYF. The genes are TRBV9 and TRBJ2-7, with a tentative D call TRBD2 (6 bases). Germline V gene data show CDR1 as SGDLS and CDR2 as YYNGEE. V lost 6 bases, J lost 7 bases, and 11 bases lay in between. CDR3 length: 11 residues.

This chain connects TRBV4-1 to TRBJ1-1; D is unclear. CDR1 and CDR2 from the germline V gene are MGHRA and YSYEKL. The CDR3 is 14 amino acids. V lost 1 base and J 1 base, leaving 7 bases between the germline ends. CDR3 sequence: CASSQVRRNTEAFF. Written as DNA, the CDR3 is TGCGCCAGCAGCCAAGTACGGAGGAACACTGAAGCTTTCTTT.

This chain connects TRBV2 to TRBJ1-2, with 8 bases aligning to TRBD1. The junction had 11 bases not matched to a gene; V was cut back by 6 bases and J by 8 bases. CDR1 is SNHLY, CDR2 FYNNEI, per germline. The CDR3 covers 14 residues. The CDR3 is CASSQTRTGRGYTF. The CDR3 DNA sequence: TGTGCCAGCAGCCAAACCCGGACAGGGAGAGGCTACACCTTC. The entire variable domain, with the rest obtained from reference TRBV2 and TRBJ1-2, is as follows: EPEVTQTPSHQVTQMGQEVILRCVPISNHLYFYWYRQILGQKVEFLVSFYNNEISEKSEIFDDQFSVERPDGSNFTLKIRSTKLEDSAMYFCASSQTRTGRGYTFGSGTRLTVV.

This CDR3 reads CSVARTVGNTEAFF. The CDR3 nucleotides are TGCAGCGTTGCTAGGACAGTAGGGAACACTGAAGCTTTCTTT. V is TRBV29-1 and J is TRBJ1-1; possible D gene TRBD1, 6 bases. CDR1 is SQVTM, CDR2 ANQGSEA, per germline. V shed 4 bases and J shed 1 base, with 13 bases lying between them. The CDR3 loop spans 14 amino acids.

This clone turned up a few times. This chain uses TRBV7-9 with TRBJ2-2; 8 bases align to TRBD2. V dropped 8 bases and J dropped 4; count of bases not matched to a gene: 6. Germline CDR1 reads SEHNR; CDR2 reads FQNEAQ (reference sequence). The length of the CDR3 is 14 residues. The CDR3 region has the DNA TGTGCCAGCGGCTCCGCGGGGGGCACCGGGGAGCTGTTTTTT. It is translated as CASGSAGGTGELFF.

The chain is built from TRBV10-3 and TRBJ2-7, with unresolved D. V was pared by 0 bases and J by 3 bases, with 12 bases between. This CDR3 contains 15 residues. CDR1 and CDR2 from the germline V gene are ENHRY and SYGVKD. CDR3 residues: CAISESGIKYYEQYF. The DNA for the CDR3 is TGTGCCATCAGTGAGTCGGGAATTAAGTACTACGAGCAGTACTTC.

This clone occurred a few times. This chain joins TRBV5-1 and TRBJ1-1; unclear D gene. Germline CDR1 and CDR2: SGHRS and YFSETQ. The CDR3 consists of 14 residues. V was shortened by 2 bases and J by 5 bases, with 13 bases between the two germline ends. CDR3 residues: CASSFLLRGTEAFF. The DNA of the CDR3 is TGCGCCAGCAGCTTCCTTCTTCGAGGGACTGAAGCTTTCTTT.

This clone was seen a few times. The CDR3 region has the DNA TGTGCCATCAGTGACGGGGAGAGCAATGAAAAACTGTTTTTT. Its protein product is CAISDGESNEKLFF. This chain uses TRBV10-3 with TRBJ1-4; D gene unclear. The CDR3 runs to 14 residues. The V and J ends lost 3 bases and 5 bases respectively, with 10 bases between them. Germline CDR1 is ENHRY and CDR2 is SYGVKD.

This clone was detected a few times. The chain is built from TRBV2 and TRBJ1-2; D is undetermined. Germline V gives CDR1 SNHLY, CDR2 FYNNEI. This CDR3 spans 14 amino acids. Between the trimmed V and J ends, which lost 9 bases and 0 bases, there was a span of 14 bases. CDR3 in DNA: TGTGCCAGACACCCGGAGGCAGCTAACTATGGCTACACCTTC. It encodes CARHPEAANYGYTF.